This T cell receptor beta chain was identified during a study of blood T cell repertoires in COVID-19. Study in general: There were acute and convalescent COVID-19 samples, and they came from the United States, Italy and Spain. Sources were T cells, B-cell-depleted T cells, or PBMCs; the material itself was cDNA or gDNA.

The CDR3 loop spans 13 amino acids. Germline CDR1 is LNHDA and CDR2 is SQIVND (reference sequence). V was cut by 4 bases and J by 8 bases, with 14 bases left in between. Per the original data handling: Nucleated cell number was recorded as an estimate derived from reference gene primer amplification. Profiled with immunoSEQ multiplex PCR; TCRdb holds only in-frame clones, not every one. V and J calls and clone size follow that table, whereas D and trimming were derived from the DNA. The table shows 200,000 or so clones, with around three quarters occurring only once. This receptor was identified in a man aged 55 to 70 with active or convalescent COVID-19. The genes are TRBV19 and TRBJ1-2; D is unresolved. The sequencing sample was made of peripheral blood. CDR3 DNA: TGTGCCAGTAGTACTGGACTCGGGAAGGGCTACACCTTC. It encodes CASSTGLGKGYTF.